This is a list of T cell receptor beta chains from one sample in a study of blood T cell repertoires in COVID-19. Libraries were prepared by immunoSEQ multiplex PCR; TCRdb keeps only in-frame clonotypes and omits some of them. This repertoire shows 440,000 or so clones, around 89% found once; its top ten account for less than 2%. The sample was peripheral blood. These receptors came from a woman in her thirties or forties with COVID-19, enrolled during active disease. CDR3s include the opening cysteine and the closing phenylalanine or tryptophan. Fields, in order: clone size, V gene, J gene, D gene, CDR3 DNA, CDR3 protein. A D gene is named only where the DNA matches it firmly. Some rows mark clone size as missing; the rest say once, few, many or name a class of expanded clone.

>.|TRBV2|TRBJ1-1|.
TGTGCCAGCAGTGAAGAGTTAGGGCAGGGCGGCACTGAAGCTTTCTTT
CASSEELGQGGTEAFF
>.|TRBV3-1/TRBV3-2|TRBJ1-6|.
TGTGCCAGCAGCCAAGTCCCAGGGTGGGTTAATTCACCCCTCCACTTT
CASSQVPGWVNSPLHF
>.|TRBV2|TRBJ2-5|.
TGTGCCAGCAGTGAAATCGCGGGCGCCCAGTACTTC
CASSEIAGAQYF
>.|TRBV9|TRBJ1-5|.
TGTGCCAGCAGCCCAGGGAGCAATCAGCCCCAGCATTTT
CASSPGSNQPQHF
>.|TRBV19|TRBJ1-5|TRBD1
TGTGCCAGTAGTAGGACAGGGGGCGGTCAGCCCCAGCATTTT
CASSRTGGGQPQHF
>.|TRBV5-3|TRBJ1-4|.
TGTGCCAGAAGCTTTTCGATCCCCGAACAAGTTAATGAAAAACTGTTTTTT
CARSFSIPEQVNEKLFF
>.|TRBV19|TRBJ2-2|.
TGTGCCAGTAGTACCCTACATGGGGAGGCCGGGGAGCTGTTTTTT
CASSTLHGEAGELFF
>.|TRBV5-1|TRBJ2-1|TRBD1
TGCGCCAGCAGCACCGGGACAGCAATAAACAATGAGCAGTTCTTC
CASSTGTAINNEQFF
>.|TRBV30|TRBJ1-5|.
TGTGCCTCTGGGGCAGTTAGCAATCAGCCCCAGCATTTT
CASGAVSNQPQHF
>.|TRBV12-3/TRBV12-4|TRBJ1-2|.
TGTGCCAGCAGTTTTCAGGGTGCGGGCTACACCTTC
CASSFQGAGYTF
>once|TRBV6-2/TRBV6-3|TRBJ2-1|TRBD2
TGTGCCAGCAGCACCTGGCTAGCGGGGGTCTCGTACGAGCAGTTCTTC
CASSTWLAGVSYEQFF
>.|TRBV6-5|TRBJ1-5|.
TGTGCCAGCATCTCTACGTATAGCAATCAGCCCCAGCATTTT
CASISTYSNQPQHF
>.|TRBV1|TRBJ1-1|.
TGCACCAGCAGCCAATCACCTTTGGACCCTGCGGGAACTGAAGCTTTCTTT
CTSSQSPLDPAGTEAFF
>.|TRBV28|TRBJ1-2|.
TGTGCCAGCAGTGCGGGACGGCCCTATGGCTACACCTTC
CASSAGRPYGYTF
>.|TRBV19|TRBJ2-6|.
TGTGCCAGTAAATTTGTTCAGGGTAGGGCCAACGTCCTGACTTTC
CASKFVQGRANVLTF
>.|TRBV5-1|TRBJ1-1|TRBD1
TGCGCCAGCAGCTTGAACAGGGGTGGCACTGAAGCTTTCTTT
CASSLNRGGTEAFF
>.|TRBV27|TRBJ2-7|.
TGTGCCAGCAGTCTTCAGCGGAACTACGAGCAGTACTTC
CASSLQRNYEQYF
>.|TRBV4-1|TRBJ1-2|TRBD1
TGCGCCAGCAGCCAAGGACAGGGGTTGGAAGGCTACACCTTC
CASSQGQGLEGYTF
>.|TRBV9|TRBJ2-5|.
TGTGCCAGCAGCGTAGGTCAGGGGATCCAAGAGACCCAGTACTTC
CASSVGQGIQETQYF
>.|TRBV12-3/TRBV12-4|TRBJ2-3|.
TGTGCCAGCAGCAATTCCAATACGCAGTATTTT
CASSNSNTQYF
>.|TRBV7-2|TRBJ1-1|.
TGTGCCAGCAGCTTAGGAGGGAGTACTGAAGCTTTCTTT
CASSLGGSTEAFF
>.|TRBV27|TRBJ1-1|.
TGTGCCAGCAGTGGTCAGGGATTCACTGAAGCTTTCTTT
CASSGQGFTEAFF
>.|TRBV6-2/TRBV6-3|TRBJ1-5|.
TGTGCCAGCAGTTACAGAGAGGGGGTCGGCAATCAGCCCCAGCATTTT
CASSYREGVGNQPQHF
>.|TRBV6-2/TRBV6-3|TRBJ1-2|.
TGTGCCAGCAGTCAGACAGGCTCATATGGCTACACCTTC
CASSQTGSYGYTF
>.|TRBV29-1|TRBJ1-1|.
TGCAGCGCAGCTGACTCCGGCGATACTGAAGCTTTCTTT
CSAADSGDTEAFF
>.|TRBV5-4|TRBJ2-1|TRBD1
TGTGCCAGCAGCTTGAGGGACAGGGGATACAATGAGCAGTTCTTC
CASSLRDRGYNEQFF
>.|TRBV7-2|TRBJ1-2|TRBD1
TGTGCCAGCAGCTTGCACGGACAGGGGGCCGGCTACACCTTC
CASSLHGQGAGYTF
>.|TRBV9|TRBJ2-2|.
TGTGCCAGCAGCGTAGGTAACTCGCCGAACACCGGGGAGCTGTTTTTT
CASSVGNSPNTGELFF
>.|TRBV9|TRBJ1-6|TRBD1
TGTGCCAGCAGCGCTGGACAGGGGGAGAATTCACCCCTCCACTTT
CASSAGQGENSPLHF
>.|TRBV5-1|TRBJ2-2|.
TGCGCCAGCAGCTATTTAACTAACACCGGGGAGCTGTTTTTT
CASSYLTNTGELFF
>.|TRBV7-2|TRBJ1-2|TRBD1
TGTGCCAGCAGCTTGACGTTACAGGGGGGCTATGGCTACACCTTC
CASSLTLQGGYGYTF
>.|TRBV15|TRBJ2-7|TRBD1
TGTGCCACCAGCAGGGGGACAGGGAAGTCCTACGAGCAGTACTTC
CATSRGTGKSYEQYF
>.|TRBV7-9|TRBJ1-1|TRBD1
TGTGCCAGCAGCACACAGGGGGTATCTACTGAAGCTTTCTTT
CASSTQGVSTEAFF
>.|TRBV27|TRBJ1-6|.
TGTGCCAGCAGTTCAACGCGGACAGCTAATTCACCCCTCCACTTT
CASSSTRTANSPLHF
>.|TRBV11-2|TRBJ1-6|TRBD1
TGTGCCAGCAGGGCGACAGGGGCGAATTCACCCCTCCACTTT
CASRATGANSPLHF
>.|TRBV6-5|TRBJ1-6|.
TGTGCCAGCAGTTATATGCAGGTGGATTCACCCCTCCACTTT
CASSYMQVDSPLHF
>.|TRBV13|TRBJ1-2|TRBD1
TGTGCCAGCAGCCTGGGACAGGGGCCACTCGGCTACACCTTC
CASSLGQGPLGYTF
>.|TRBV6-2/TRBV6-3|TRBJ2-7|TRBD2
TGTGCCAGCAGTTACGCGGCGGGGGGCGTCTCCTACGAGCAGTACTTC
CASSYAAGGVSYEQYF
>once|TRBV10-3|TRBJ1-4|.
TGTGCCATCAGTAGCCAAACTAATGAAAAACTGTTTTTT
CAISSQTNEKLFF
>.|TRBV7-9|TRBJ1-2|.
TGTGCCAGCAGCGAAACAGGGATGAGTGGATATGGCTACACCTTC
CASSETGMSGYGYTF
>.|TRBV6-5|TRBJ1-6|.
TGTGCCAGCACTATAACAGGGTTTGGGGGTTCACCCCTCCACTTT
CASTITGFGGSPLHF